A selection of T cell receptor beta chains follows, all from one sample in a study of T-cell memory formation after mild COVID-19. TCRdb reanalysed the 5' RACE reads using MiXCR and keeps one entry per CDR3 protein. The table records 400,000 or so distinct CDR3 sequences, 20% of them present only once. The material sequenced was PBMCs or a T cell subset sorted from them (not recorded which). The receptors originated from an adult woman who had mild COVID-19 (a few samples of this study predate the infection). Cell type and time point are not known. The conserved cysteine and the conserved F or W are not part of the CDR3 here.

j_call | v_call | cdr3_aa
TRBJ2-1 | TRBV20-1 | SAGSGGAPYNEQF
TRBJ1-1 | TRBV20-1 | SASFQVRGARAF
TRBJ2-2 | TRBV6-5 | ASSYSLGEPKNTGELF
TRBJ1-2 | TRBV29-1 | SVEGADYGYT
TRBJ1-6 | TRBV7-9 | ATGSYNSPLH
TRBJ1-1 | TRBV7-8 | ASSLANVGMAF
TRBJ2-1 | TRBV7-9 | ASSSKSGRSYNEQF
TRBJ2-1 | TRBV12-3/TRBV12-4 | ASSLAVVDKEGEQF
TRBJ2-5 | TRBV7-8 | ASSLTAGFGETQY
TRBJ2-1 | TRBV29-1 | SVPGQINEQF
TRBJ1-4 | TRBV5-1 | ASSFNGQGGVNEKLF
TRBJ1-5 | TRBV21-1 | ASSKRASGTAINQPQH
TRBJ2-3 | TRBV19 | ASSVTGQITDTQY
TRBJ1-3 | TRBV19 | ASSTSTSGNTIY
TRBJ1-2 | TRBV12-3/TRBV12-4 | ASSYRTGSHGYT
TRBJ2-7 | TRBV9 | ASSATSELIRDRYEQY
TRBJ1-3 | TRBV5-1 | ASSPGDRGLSGNTIY
TRBJ2-5 | TRBV5-4 | ASSSTQAQY
TRBJ1-2 | TRBV5-1 | ASSLIAPSGFNYGYT
TRBJ2-1 | TRBV6-2/TRBV6-3 | ASSPGYRGYNEQF
TRBJ1-5 | TRBV12-3/TRBV12-4 | ASSLDTGSINQPQH
TRBJ1-1 | TRBV5-1 | ASSLVLEGTEAF
TRBJ1-2 | TRBV27 | ASRGQGGGSGYT
TRBJ2-7 | TRBV20-1 | SARAPGRRTFYEQY
TRBJ1-4 | TRBV7-6 | ASSLPPNYRGAREKLF
TRBJ2-3 | TRBV20-1 | SAKRTGGETDTQY
TRBJ1-4 | TRBV6-5 | ASSYGWDVEKLF
TRBJ2-3 | TRBV10-3 | AIRGWGFTDTQY